The rows below give T cell receptor beta chains drawn from one sample of a study of T cell changes during pregnancy in multiple sclerosis. TCRdb's table, derived via immunoSEQ multiplex PCR, lists solely in-frame clones and lacks some. The sample lists around 67,000 clones; approximately 90% were seen once. This specimen consisted of peripheral blood, obtained in the first trimester of pregnancy. All receptors derive from a female donor with multiple sclerosis, enrolled in a pregnancy study. Both conserved end residues are part of each CDR3. D genes are given only for firm matches. Size is stated for part of the rows, as once, few or many counts, or as a class when the clone is expanded.

V gene	clone size	J gene	D gene	CDR3 protein	CDR3 DNA
TRBV14	.	TRBJ2-7	.	CASSHGTYEQYF	TGTGCCAGCAGCCACGGTACTTACGAGCAGTACTTC
TRBV6-5	.	TRBJ2-5	TRBD2	CASSYIAGGPGETQYF	TGTGCCAGCAGTTACATCGCGGGAGGGCCGGGGGAGACCCAGTACTTC
TRBV2	.	TRBJ2-3	TRBD2	CASSQPSSGSGRAGDPDTQYF	TGTGCCAGCAGCCAACCGTCCTCCGGAAGCGGGAGGGCCGGGGACCCAGATACGCAGTATTTT
TRBV7-2	.	TRBJ1-3	.	CASSFGAGNTIYF	TGTGCCAGCAGCTTTGGAGCGGGAAACACCATATATTTT
TRBV2	.	TRBJ2-1	.	CASSGLVSNEQFF	TGTGCCAGCAGTGGGCTAGTAAGTAATGAGCAGTTCTTC
TRBV14	.	TRBJ1-2	.	CASSKLAGASYGYTF	TGTGCCAGCAGCAAACTCGCGGGGGCTTCTTATGGCTACACCTTC
TRBV7-2	once	TRBJ1-2	TRBD1	CASSLGGRPGQGSYGYTF	TGTGCCAGCAGCTTAGGTGGGAGACCGGGACAGGGTTCCTATGGCTACACCTTC
TRBV27	.	TRBJ1-2	.	CASSFQQGFNYGYTF	TGTGCCAGCAGTTTCCAGCAGGGGTTTAACTATGGCTACACCTTC
TRBV5-1	.	TRBJ2-7	TRBD2	CASSAGTSNSYEQYF	TGCGCCAGCAGTGCCGGGACTAGCAACTCCTACGAGCAGTACTTC
TRBV5-5	.	TRBJ2-6	.	CASSLDTGGVTFSGANVLTF	TGTGCCAGCAGCTTGGATACGGGGGGCGTAACATTCTCTGGGGCCAACGTCCTGACTTTC
TRBV27	.	TRBJ2-7	TRBD1	CASKRTGDIFEQYF	TGTGCCAGCAAACGGACAGGGGACATATTCGAGCAGTACTTC
TRBV21-1	.	TRBJ2-1	.	CASQGTGFYNEQFF	TGTGCCAGTCAAGGGACAGGTTTCTACAATGAGCAGTTCTTC
TRBV28	.	TRBJ2-3	.	CASSDRNGHTDTQYF	TGTGCCAGCAGTGACCGCAATGGGCACACAGATACGCAGTATTTT
TRBV19	.	TRBJ2-4	TRBD2	CASGLGGTYANIQYF	TGTGCCAGTGGCCTCGGGGGGACCTACGCAAACATTCAGTACTTC
TRBV11-2	once	TRBJ2-3	TRBD2	CASSSWRERTDTQYF	TGTGCCAGCAGCTCATGGCGGGAGCGTACAGATACGCAGTATTTT
TRBV19	.	TRBJ2-2	.	CASSIDLASVNTGELFF	TGTGCCAGTAGTATAGATTTGGCTAGCGTCAACACCGGGGAGCTGTTTTTT
TRBV30	.	TRBJ1-2	.	CAWSSGDDYGYTF	TGTGCCTGGAGTTCGGGGGACGACTATGGCTACACCTTC
TRBV11-3	once	TRBJ2-7	TRBD1	CASSLGQGTYEQYF	TGTGCCAGCAGCTTGGGACAGGGAACCTACGAGCAGTACTTC
TRBV7-9	.	TRBJ2-7	.	CASSPAYEQYF	TGTGCCAGCAGCCCAGCCTACGAGCAGTACTTC
TRBV5-1	.	TRBJ2-4	TRBD2	CASSSGGGNIQYF	TGCGCCAGCAGTTCCGGGGGGGGGAACATTCAGTACTTC
TRBV6-5	.	TRBJ2-7	TRBD2	CATSGRISYEQYF	TGTGCCACCTCCGGGAGGATTTCCTACGAGCAGTACTTC
TRBV5-1	.	TRBJ2-7	.	CASSLDARGSHYEQYF	TGCGCCAGCAGCTTGGATGCTCGGGGTAGTCATTACGAGCAGTACTTC